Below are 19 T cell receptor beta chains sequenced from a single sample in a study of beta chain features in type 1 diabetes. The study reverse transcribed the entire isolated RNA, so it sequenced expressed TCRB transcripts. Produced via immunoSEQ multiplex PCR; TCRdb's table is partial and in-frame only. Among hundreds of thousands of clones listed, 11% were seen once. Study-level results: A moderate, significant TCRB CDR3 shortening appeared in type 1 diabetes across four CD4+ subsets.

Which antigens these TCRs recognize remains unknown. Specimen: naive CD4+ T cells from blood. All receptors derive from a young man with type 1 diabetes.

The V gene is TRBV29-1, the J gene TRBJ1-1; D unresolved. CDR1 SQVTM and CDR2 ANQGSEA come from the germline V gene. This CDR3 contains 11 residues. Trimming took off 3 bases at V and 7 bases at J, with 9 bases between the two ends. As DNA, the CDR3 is TGCAGCGTTGACCCCAGGAATGAAGCTTTCTTT. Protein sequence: CSVDPRNEAFF.

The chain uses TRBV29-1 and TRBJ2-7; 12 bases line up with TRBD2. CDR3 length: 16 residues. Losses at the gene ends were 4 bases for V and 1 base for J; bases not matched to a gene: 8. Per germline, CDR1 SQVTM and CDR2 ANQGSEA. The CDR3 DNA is TGCAGCGTTGCCCAAAGACTAGCGGGGGATTCCTACGAGCAGTACTTC. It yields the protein CSVAQRLAGDSYEQYF.

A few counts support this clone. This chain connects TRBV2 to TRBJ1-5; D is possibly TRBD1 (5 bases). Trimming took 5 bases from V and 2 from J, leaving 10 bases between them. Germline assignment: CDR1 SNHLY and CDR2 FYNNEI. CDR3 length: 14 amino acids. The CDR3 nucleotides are TGTGCCAGCAGTTCCCGGGGGGGCAATCAGCCCCAGCATTTT. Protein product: CASSSRGGNQPQHF.

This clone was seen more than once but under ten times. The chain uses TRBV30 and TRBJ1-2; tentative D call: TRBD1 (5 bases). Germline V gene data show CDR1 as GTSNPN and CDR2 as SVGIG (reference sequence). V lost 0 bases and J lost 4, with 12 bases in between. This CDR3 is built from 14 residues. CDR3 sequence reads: CAWSVGGNSYGYTF. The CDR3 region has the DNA TGTGCCTGGAGTGTGGGGGGGAACAGCTATGGCTACACCTTC.

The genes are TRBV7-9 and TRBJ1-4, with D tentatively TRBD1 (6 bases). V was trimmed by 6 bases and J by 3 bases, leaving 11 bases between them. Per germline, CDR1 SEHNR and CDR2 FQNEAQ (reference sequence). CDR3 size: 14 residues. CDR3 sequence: CASSLQGSNEKLFF. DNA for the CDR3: TGTGCCAGCAGTTTACAGGGATCTAATGAAAAACTGTTTTTT.

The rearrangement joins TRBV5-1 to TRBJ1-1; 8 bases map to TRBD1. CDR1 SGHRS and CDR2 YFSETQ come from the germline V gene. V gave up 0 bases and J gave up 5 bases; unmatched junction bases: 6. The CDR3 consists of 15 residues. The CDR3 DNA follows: TGCGCCAGCAGCTTGGCCCCAGGGGGCGCGACTGAAGCTTTCTTT. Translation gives CASSLAPGGATEAFF. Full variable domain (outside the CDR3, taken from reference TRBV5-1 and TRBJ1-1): KAGVTQTPRYLIKTRGQQVTLSCSPISGHRSVSWYQQTPGQGLQFLFEYFSETQRNKGNFPGRFSGRQFSNSRSEMNVSTLELGDSALYLCASSLAPGGATEAFFGQGTRLTVV.

The CDR3 nucleotides read TGTGCCAGCGGGGGACGGGGGGTAGATACGCAGTATTTT. Its translation is CASGGRGVDTQYF. The V gene is TRBV7-8, the J gene TRBJ2-3; 7 nucleotides match TRBD2. Germline V gene data show CDR1 as SGHVS and CDR2 as FQNEAQ. This CDR3 region has 13 residues. The ends lost 8 bases at V and 5 bases at J; junction bases unmatched: 7.

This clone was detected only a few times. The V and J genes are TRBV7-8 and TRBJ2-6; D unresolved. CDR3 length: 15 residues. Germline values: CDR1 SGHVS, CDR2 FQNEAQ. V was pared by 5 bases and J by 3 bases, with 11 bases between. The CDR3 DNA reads TGTGCCAGCAGCAATAGGAGACTTGGGGCCAACGTCCTGACTTTC. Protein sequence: CASSNRRLGANVLTF.

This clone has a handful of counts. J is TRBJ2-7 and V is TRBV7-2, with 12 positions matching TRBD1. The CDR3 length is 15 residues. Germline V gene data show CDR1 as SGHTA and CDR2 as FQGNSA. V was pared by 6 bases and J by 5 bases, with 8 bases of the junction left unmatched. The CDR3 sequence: CASRLRGQGAHEQYF. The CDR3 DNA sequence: TGTGCCAGCAGATTAAGGGGACAGGGGGCCCACGAGCAGTACTTC.

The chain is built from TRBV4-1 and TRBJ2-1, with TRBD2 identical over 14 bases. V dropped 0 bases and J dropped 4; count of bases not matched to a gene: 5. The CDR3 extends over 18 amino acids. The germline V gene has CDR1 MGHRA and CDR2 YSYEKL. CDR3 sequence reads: CASSQDRTSGGRYNEQFF. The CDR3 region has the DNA TGCGCCAGCAGCCAAGACCGGACTAGCGGGGGGCGTTACAATGAGCAGTTCTTC.

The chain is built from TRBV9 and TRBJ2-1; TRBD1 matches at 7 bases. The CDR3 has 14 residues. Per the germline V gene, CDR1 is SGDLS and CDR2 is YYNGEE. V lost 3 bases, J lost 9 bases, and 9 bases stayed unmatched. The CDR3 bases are TGTGCCAGCAGCGCGAGGGGGCAGTTCGGTGAGCAGTTCTTC. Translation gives CASSARGQFGEQFF.

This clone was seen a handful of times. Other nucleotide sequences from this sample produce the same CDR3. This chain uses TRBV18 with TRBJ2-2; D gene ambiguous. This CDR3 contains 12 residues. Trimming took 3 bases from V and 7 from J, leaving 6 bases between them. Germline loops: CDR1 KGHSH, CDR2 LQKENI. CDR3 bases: TGTGCCAGCTCACCCTACGGCGGGGAGCTGTTTTTT. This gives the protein CASSPYGGELFF.

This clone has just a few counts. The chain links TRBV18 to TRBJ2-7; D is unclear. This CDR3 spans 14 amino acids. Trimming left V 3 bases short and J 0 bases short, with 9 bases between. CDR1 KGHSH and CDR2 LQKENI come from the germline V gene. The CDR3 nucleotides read TGTGCCAGCTCACCTCTTATTAGCTCCTACGAGCAGTACTTC. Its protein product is CASSPLISSYEQYF.

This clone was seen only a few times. This CDR3 reads CAWSPGLAGNFGATQYF. Written as DNA, the CDR3 is TGTGCCTGGAGCCCCGGTCTAGCGGGGAATTTTGGGGCGACCCAGTACTTC. This chain links TRBV30 with TRBJ2-5, with TRBD2 identical over 9 bases. The J segment lost 7 bases and the V segment lost 3 bases, leaving 18 bases of the junction unmatched. Germline V gene lookup returns CDR1 GTSNPN and CDR2 SVGIG (reference sequence). The CDR3 covers 17 residues.

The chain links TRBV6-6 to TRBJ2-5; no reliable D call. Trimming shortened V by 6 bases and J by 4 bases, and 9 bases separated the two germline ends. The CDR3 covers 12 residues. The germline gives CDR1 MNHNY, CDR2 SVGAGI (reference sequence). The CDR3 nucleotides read TGTGCCAGCAGCACGGTTATAGAGACCCAGTACTTC. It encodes CASSTVIETQYF.

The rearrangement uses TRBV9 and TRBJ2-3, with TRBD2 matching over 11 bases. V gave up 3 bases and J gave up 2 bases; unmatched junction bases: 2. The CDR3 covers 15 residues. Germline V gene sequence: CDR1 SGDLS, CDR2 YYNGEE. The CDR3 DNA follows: TGTGCCAGCAGCGCTAGCGGGGGGACCACAGATACGCAGTATTTT. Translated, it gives CASSASGGTTDTQYF.

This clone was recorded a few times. The CDR3 DNA is TGTGCCAGCAGTGAATTCGGCGGGGGCTACAATGAGCAGTTCTTC. Amino acids: CASSEFGGGYNEQFF. The chain has TRBV25-1 and TRBJ2-1; 7 nucleotides match TRBD2. Losses at the gene ends were 1 base for V and 3 bases for J; bases not matched to a gene: 3. CDR3 length equals 15 residues. Germline V gene data show CDR1 as MGHDK and CDR2 as SYGVNS.

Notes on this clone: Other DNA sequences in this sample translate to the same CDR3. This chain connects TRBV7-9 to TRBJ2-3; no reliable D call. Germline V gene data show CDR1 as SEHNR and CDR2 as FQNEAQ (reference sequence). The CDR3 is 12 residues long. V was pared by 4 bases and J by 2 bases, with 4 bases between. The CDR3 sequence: CASSSTTDTQYF. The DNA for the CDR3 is TGTGCCAGCAGCTCTACCACAGATACGCAGTATTTT.

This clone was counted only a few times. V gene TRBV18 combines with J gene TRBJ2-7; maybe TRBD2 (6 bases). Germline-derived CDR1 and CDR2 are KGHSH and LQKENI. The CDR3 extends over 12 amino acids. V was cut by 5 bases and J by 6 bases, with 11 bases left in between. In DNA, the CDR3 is TGTGCCAGCTCATCGACTAGTTCCGAGCAGTACTTC. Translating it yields CASSSTSSEQYF.